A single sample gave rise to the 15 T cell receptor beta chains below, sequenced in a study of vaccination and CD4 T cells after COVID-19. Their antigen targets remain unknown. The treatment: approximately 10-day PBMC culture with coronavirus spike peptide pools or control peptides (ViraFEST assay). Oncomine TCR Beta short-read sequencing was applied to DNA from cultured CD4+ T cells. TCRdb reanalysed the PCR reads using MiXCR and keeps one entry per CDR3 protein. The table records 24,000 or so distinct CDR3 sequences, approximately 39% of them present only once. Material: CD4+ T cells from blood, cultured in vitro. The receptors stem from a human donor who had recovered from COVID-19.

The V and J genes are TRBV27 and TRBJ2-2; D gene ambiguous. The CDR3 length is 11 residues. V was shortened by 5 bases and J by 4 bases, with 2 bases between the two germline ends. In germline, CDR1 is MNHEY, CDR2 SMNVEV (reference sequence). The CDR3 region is CASSRTGELFF. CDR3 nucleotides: TGTGCCAGCAGTCGCACCGGGGAGCTGTTTTTT.

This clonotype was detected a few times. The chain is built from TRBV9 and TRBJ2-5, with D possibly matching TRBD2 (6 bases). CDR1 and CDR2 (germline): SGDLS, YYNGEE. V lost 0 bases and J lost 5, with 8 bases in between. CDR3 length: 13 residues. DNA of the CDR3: TGTGCCAGCAGCGTAGGACGGGAGGAGACCCAGTACTTC. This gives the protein CASSVGREETQYF.

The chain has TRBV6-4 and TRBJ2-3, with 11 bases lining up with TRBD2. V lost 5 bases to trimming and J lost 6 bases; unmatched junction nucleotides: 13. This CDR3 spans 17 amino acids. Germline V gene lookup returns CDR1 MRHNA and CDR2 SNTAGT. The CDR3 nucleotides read TGTGCCAGCAGTCTCCCGTTGACTAGCGGGGTGGTTGATACGCAGTATTTT. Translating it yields CASSLPLTSGVVDTQYF.

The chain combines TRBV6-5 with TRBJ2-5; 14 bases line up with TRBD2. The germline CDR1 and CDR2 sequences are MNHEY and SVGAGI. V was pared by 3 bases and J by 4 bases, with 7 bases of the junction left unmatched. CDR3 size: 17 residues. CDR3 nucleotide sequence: TGTGCCAGCAGTTATCCCCCGGGACTAGCGGGAGTAGAGACCCAGTACTTC. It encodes CASSYPPGLAGVETQYF.

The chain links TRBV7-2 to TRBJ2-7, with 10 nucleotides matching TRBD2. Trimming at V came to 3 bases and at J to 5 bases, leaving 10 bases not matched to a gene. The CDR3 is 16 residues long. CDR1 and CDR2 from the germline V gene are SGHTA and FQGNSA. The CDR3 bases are TGTGCCAGCAGCTTCTACCTTCTAGCGGGGGCCGACGAGCAGTACTTC. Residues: CASSFYLLAGADEQYF.

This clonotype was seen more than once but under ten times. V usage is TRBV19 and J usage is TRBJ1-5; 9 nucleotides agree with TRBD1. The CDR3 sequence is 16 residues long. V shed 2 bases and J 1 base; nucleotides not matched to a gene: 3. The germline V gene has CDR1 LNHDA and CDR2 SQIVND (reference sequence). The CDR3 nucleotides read TGTGCCAGTAGTATATCGACAGGGGGGAGCAATCAGCCCCAGCATTTT. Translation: CASSISTGGSNQPQHF.

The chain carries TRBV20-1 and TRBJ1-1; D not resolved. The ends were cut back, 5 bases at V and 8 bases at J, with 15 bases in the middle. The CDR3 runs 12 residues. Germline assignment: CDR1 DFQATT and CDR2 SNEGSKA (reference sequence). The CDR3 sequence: CSAPKGTGEAFF. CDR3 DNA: TGCAGTGCTCCTAAGGGCACCGGCGAAGCTTTCTTT.

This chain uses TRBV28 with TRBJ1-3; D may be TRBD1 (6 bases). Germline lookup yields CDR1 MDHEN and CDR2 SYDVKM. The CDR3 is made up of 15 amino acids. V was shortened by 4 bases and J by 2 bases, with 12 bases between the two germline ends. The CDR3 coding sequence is TGTGCCAGCAGTTCTCCAGGGGAGACTGGAAACACCATATATTTT. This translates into CASSSPGETGNTIYF.

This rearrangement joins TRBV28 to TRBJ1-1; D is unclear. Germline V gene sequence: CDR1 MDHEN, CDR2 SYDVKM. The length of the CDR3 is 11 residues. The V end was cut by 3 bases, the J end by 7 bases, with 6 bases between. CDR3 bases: TGTGCCAGCAGTTTTGACTATGAAGCTTTCTTT. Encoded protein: CASSFDYEAFF.

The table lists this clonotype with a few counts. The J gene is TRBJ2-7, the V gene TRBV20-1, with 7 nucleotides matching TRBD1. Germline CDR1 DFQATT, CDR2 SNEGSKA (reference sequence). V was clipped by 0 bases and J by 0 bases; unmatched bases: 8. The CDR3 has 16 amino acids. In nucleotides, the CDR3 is TGCAGTGCTAGAGAAAACAGGGGCCGCAGCTCCTACGAGCAGTACTTC. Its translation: CSARENRGRSSYEQYF.

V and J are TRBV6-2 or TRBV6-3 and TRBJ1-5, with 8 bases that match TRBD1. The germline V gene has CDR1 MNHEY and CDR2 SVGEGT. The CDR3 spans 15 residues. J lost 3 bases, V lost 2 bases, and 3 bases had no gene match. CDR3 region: CASSYMDRVNQPQHF. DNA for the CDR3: TGTGCCAGCAGTTACATGGACAGGGTCAATCAGCCCCAGCATTTT.

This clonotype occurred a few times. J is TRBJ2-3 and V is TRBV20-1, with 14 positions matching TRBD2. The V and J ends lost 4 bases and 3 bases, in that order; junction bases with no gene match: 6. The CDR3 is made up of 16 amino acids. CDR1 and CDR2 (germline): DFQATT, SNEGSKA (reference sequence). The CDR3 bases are TGCAGTGCTACCTCCTGGACTAGCGGGGGGACAGATACGCAGTATTTT. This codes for CSATSWTSGGTDTQYF.

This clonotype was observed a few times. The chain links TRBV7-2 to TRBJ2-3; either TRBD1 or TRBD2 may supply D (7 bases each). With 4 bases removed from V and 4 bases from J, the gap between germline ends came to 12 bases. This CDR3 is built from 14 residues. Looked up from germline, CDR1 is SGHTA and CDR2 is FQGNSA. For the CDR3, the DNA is TGTGCCAGCAGCTCACCAGGGGGGGCAGATACGCAGTATTTT. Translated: CASSSPGGADTQYF.

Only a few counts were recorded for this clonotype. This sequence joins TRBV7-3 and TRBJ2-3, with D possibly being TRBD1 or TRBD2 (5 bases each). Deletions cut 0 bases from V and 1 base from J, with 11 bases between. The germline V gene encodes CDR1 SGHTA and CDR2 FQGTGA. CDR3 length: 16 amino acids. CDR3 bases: TGTGCCAGCAGCTTAACGGCCTTGGGGGGCACAGATACGCAGTATTTT. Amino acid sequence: CASSLTALGGTDTQYF.

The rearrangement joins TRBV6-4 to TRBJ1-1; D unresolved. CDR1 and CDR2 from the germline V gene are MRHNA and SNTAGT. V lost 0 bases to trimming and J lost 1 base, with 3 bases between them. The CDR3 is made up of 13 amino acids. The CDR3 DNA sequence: TGTGCCAGCAGTGACTCGGAGAACACTGAAGCTTTCTTT. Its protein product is CASSDSENTEAFF.